Listed below are T cell receptor beta chains from one sample, sequenced in a study of blood T cell repertoires in COVID-19. Using immunoSEQ multiplex PCR, the repertoire was profiled, and TCRdb retains in-frame clones only, with some absent. The table lists 290,000 or so clones, 86% of them singletons. The sequenced sample was PBMCs or T cells enriched from blood (not recorded which). The receptors derive from a woman under 30 who had recovered from COVID-19. CDR3s include the opening cysteine and the closing phenylalanine or tryptophan. The D gene is left open where the match is weak. Rows may omit the clone size; those that give it use once, few, many or a size class.

J gene: TRBJ2-5; clone size: .; D gene: TRBD2; V gene: TRBV18; CDR3 protein: CASSPPSGIETQYF; CDR3 DNA: TGTGCCAGCTCACCACCGAGCGGGATAGAGACCCAGTACTTC
J gene: TRBJ1-2; clone size: once; D gene: TRBD1; V gene: TRBV11-2; CDR3 protein: CASSFSAGGPSYGYTF; CDR3 DNA: TGTGCCAGCAGCTTCTCGGCAGGGGGCCCCTCCTATGGCTACACCTTC
J gene: TRBJ2-7; clone size: .; D gene: .; V gene: TRBV21-1; CDR3 protein: CASSKEGPGQTYEQYF; CDR3 DNA: TGTGCCAGCAGCAAAGAGGGCCCGGGACAGACCTACGAGCAGTACTTC
J gene: TRBJ2-7; clone size: .; D gene: .; V gene: TRBV30; CDR3 protein: CAWRGNYEQYF; CDR3 DNA: TGTGCCTGGAGGGGCAACTACGAGCAGTACTTC
J gene: TRBJ1-2; clone size: .; D gene: .; V gene: TRBV5-4; CDR3 protein: CASSFGPQGARADYGYTF; CDR3 DNA: TGTGCCAGCAGCTTTGGGCCCCAGGGTGCACGTGCGGACTATGGCTACACCTTC
J gene: TRBJ1-5; clone size: once; D gene: TRBD1; V gene: TRBV28; CDR3 protein: CASNTQGATNQPQHF; CDR3 DNA: TGTGCCAGCAACACACAGGGGGCGACGAATCAGCCCCAGCATTTT
J gene: TRBJ2-5; clone size: .; D gene: TRBD2; V gene: TRBV2; CDR3 protein: CASSEETSGEETQYF; CDR3 DNA: TGTGCCAGCAGTGAGGAGACTAGCGGAGAAGAGACCCAGTACTTC
J gene: TRBJ1-1; clone size: .; D gene: TRBD1; V gene: TRBV25-1; CDR3 protein: CASSVQGVGTEAFF; CDR3 DNA: TGTGCCAGCAGTGTACAGGGGGTGGGCACTGAAGCTTTCTTT
J gene: TRBJ1-3; clone size: .; D gene: TRBD1; V gene: TRBV5-1; CDR3 protein: CASSRTTGGTGNTIYF; CDR3 DNA: TGCGCCAGCAGCCGGACGACAGGGGGAACTGGAAACACCATATATTTT
J gene: TRBJ2-1; clone size: .; D gene: TRBD2; V gene: TRBV29-1; CDR3 protein: CSVRGGLAGGPPSYNEQFF; CDR3 DNA: TGCAGCGTCCGCGGGGGGCTAGCGGGAGGGCCTCCATCCTACAATGAGCAGTTCTTC
J gene: TRBJ1-3; clone size: once; D gene: .; V gene: TRBV9; CDR3 protein: CASSPTGTSGNTIYF; CDR3 DNA: TGTGCCAGCAGCCCCACAGGGACCTCTGGAAACACCATATATTTT
J gene: TRBJ2-1; clone size: once; D gene: TRBD2; V gene: TRBV5-1; CDR3 protein: CASSFKREGSYNEQFF; CDR3 DNA: TGCGCCAGCAGTTTCAAGCGGGAGGGCTCCTACAATGAGCAGTTCTTC
J gene: TRBJ2-3; clone size: .; D gene: .; V gene: TRBV4-1; CDR3 protein: CASSHPRGTAGRVDTQYF; CDR3 DNA: TGCGCCAGCAGCCACCCCCGGGGGACGGCAGGACGAGTAGATACGCAGTATTTT
J gene: TRBJ2-1; clone size: few; D gene: TRBD2; V gene: TRBV5-4; CDR3 protein: CASSRLAGLSPDEQFF; CDR3 DNA: TGTGCCAGCAGTCGACTAGCGGGCTTATCTCCCGATGAGCAGTTCTTC